One T cell receptor beta chain is described in this entry. Its antigen is not known. Trimming removed 7 bases from V and 8 bases from J; junction bases left unmatched: 13. The CDR3 length is 15 residues. The V gene's germline CDR1 is LNHDA and CDR2 SQIVND (reference sequence). Profiles of TCR beta VDJ and CDR3 were generated from a genomic DNA template. TCRdb recomputed calls from the reads with MiXCR, one row per CDR3 protein. The data hold about 180,000 distinct CDR3 sequences, with approximately 45% observed a single time. The record originates from a study of CD8+CD57+ T cells in acquired aplastic anemia. Whole-study context: Isolated CD4+ and CD8+ cells, once sorted, yielded DNA averaging about 3 ug. CD4+ cells from healthy donors averaged around 9.9 million reads.

Study-wide results and caveats: CD8+ Simpson's diversity showed no significant patient-control difference.

This receptor was obtained from a human donor in good health. The material sequenced was sorted CD4+, CD8+, or CD8+CD57+ T cells (not recorded which) from PBMCs. The genes are TRBV19 and TRBJ2-1; 8 bases fit TRBD2. CDR3 in amino acids: CASTPSGSLLYEQFF. Written as DNA, the CDR3 is TGTGCCAGTACCCCCAGCGGGAGTCTTTTATATGAGCAGTTCTTC.